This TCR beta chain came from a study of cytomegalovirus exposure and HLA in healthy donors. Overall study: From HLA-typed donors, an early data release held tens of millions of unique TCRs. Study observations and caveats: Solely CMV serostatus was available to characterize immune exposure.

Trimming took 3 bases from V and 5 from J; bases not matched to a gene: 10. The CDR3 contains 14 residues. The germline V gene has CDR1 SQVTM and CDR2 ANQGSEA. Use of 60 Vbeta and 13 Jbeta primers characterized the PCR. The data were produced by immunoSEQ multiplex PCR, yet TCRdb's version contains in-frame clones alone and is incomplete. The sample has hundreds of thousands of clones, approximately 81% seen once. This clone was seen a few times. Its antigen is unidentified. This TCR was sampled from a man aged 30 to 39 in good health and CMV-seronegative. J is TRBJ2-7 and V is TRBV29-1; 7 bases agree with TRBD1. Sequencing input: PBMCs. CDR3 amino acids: CSVEMSTGFDEQYF. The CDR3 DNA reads TGCAGCGTTGAGATGTCGACAGGGTTCGACGAGCAGTACTTC.